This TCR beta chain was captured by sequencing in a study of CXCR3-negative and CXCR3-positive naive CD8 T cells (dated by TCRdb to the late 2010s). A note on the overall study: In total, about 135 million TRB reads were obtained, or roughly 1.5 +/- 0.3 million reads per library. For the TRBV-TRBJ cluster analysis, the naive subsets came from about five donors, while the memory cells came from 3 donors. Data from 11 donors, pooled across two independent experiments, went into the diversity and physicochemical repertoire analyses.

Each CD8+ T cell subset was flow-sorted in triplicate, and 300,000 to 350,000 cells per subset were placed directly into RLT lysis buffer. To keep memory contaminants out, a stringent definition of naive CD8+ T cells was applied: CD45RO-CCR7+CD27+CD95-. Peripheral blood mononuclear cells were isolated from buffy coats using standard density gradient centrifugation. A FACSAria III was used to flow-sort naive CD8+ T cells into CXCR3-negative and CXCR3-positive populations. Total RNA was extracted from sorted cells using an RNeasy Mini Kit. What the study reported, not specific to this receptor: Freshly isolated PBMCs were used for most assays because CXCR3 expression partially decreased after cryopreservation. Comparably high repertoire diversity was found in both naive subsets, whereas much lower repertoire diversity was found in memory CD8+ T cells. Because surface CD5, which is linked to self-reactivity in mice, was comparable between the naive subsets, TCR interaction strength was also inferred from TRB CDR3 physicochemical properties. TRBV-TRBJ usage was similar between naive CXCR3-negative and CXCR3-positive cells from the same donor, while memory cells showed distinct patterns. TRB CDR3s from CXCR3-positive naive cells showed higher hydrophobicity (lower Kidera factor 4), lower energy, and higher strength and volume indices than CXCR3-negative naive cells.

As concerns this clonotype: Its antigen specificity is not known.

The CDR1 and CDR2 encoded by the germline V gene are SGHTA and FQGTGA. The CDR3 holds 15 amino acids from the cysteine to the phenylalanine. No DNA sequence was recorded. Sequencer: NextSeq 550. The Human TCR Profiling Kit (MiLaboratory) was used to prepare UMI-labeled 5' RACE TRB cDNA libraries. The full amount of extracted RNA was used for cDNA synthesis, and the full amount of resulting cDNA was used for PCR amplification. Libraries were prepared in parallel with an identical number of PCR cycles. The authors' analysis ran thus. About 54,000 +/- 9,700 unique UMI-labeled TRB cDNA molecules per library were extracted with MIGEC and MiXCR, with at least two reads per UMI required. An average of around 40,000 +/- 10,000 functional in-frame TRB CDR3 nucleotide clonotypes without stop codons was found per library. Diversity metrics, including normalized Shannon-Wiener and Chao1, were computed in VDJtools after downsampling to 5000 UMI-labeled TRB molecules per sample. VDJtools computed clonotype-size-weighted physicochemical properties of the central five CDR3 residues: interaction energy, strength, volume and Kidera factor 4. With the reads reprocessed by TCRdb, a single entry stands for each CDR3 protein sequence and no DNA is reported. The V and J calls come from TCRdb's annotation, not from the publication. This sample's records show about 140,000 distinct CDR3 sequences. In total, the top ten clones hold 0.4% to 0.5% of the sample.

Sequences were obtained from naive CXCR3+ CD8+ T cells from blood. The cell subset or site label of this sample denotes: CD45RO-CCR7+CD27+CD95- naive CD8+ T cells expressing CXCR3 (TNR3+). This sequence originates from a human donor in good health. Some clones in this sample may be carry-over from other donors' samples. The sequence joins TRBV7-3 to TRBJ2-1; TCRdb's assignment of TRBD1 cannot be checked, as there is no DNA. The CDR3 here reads CASSRLGATGDEQFF.